The 5 T cell receptor beta chains presented below share a single source sample, sequenced in a study of CD8 T cells in Susac syndrome. It was with random hexamers that about 0.45 to 1 ug RNA was reverse transcribed. TCRdb used MiXCR to reprocess the immunoSEQ multiplex PCR reads, holding one entry per CDR3 protein. The table has roughly 200,000 distinct CDR3 sequences, approximately 95% seen once. The sequenced sample consisted of CD4+ T cells from PBMCs. The receptor source for this set is a human donor with multiple sclerosis.

This clonotype came up a few times. The chain has TRBV5-6 and TRBJ1-2; D is ambiguous. The CDR3 is made up of 13 amino acids. The ends were cut back, 0 bases at V and 3 bases at J, with 6 bases in the middle. Germline V gene lookup returns CDR1 SGHDT and CDR2 YYEEEE. CDR3 protein: CASSLEGHYGYTF. CDR3 bases: TGTGCCAGCAGCTTGGAAGGCCACTATGGCTACACCTTC.

The gene calls are TRBV12-3 or TRBV12-4 and TRBJ1-2; 7 bases match TRBD1. The CDR3 spans 14 residues. The ends lost 7 bases at V and 4 bases at J; junction bases unmatched: 9. The CDR3 DNA sequence: TGTGCCAGCACACCGTTTCAGGGGGGCTATGGCTACACCTTC. Amino acid sequence: CASTPFQGGYGYTF.

The rearrangement uses TRBV12-3 or TRBV12-4 and TRBJ2-1; 11 bases map to TRBD2. The CDR3 totals 14 residues. The ends lost 7 bases at V and 6 bases at J; junction bases unmatched: 5. CDR3 sequence: CASKGLAEVNEQFF. The CDR3 DNA is TGTGCCAGCAAGGGACTAGCGGAGGTCAATGAGCAGTTCTTC.

V usage is TRBV23-1 and J usage is TRBJ1-1; TRBD1 matches at 8 bases. TRBV23-1 is marked as an open reading frame, function uncertain. The CDR3 sequence is 18 residues long. V dropped 0 bases and J dropped 2; count of bases not matched to a gene: 11. The CDR3 bases are TGCGCCAGCAGTCAATCGGACAGGGCGAGGTTGGCAAACACTGAAGCTTTCTTT. This sequence encodes CASSQSDRARLANTEAFF.

The V gene is TRBV30, the J gene TRBJ2-5; D unresolved. The germline V and J ends were trimmed by 4 bases and 5 bases, with 11 bases remaining between them. Germline CDR1 is GTSNPN and CDR2 is SVGIG (reference sequence). The CDR3 totals 12 residues. CDR3 nucleotide sequence: TGTGCCTGGAACGCCGGGCGGGAGACCCAGTACTTC. Translating it yields CAWNAGRETQYF.